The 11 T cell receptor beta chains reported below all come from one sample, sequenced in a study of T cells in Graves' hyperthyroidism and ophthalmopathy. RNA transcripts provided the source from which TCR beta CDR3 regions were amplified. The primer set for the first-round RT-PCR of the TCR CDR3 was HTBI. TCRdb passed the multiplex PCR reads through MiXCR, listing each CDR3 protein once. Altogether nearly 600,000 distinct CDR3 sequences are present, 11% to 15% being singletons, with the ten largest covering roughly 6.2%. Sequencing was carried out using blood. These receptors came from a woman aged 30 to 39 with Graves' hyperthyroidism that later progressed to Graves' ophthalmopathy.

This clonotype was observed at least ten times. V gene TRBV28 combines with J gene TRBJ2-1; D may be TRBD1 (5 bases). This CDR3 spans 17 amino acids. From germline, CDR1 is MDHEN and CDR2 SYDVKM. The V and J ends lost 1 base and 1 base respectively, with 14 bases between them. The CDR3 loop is CASSLFKGVGSYNEQFF. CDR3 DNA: TGTGCCAGCAGTTTATTTAAAGGGGTCGGTTCCTACAATGAGCAGTTCTTC.

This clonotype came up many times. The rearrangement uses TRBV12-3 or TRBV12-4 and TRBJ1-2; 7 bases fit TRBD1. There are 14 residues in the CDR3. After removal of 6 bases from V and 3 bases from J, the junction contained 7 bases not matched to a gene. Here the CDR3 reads CASRGGTAHYGYTF. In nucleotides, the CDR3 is TGTGCCAGCAGAGGGGGGACAGCCCACTATGGCTACACCTTC.

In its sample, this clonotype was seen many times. The CDR3 loop is CASRGPEMYEQYF. CDR3 nucleotide sequence: TGTGCCAGCAGGGGTCCGGAAATGTACGAGCAGTACTTC. The rearrangement joins TRBV2 to TRBJ2-7, with D uncertain. The V gene lost 6 bases and the J gene lost 4 bases, with 13 bases spanning the gap. The CDR3 is made up of 13 amino acids. CDR1 SNHLY and CDR2 FYNNEI come from the germline V gene.

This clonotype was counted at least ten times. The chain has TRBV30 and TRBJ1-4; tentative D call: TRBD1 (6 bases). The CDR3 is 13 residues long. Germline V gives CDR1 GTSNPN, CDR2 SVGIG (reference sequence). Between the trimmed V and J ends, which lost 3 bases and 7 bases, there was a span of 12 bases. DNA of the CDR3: TGTGCCTGGAGGTCCAGGGGAGGTGAAAAACTGTTTTTT. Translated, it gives CAWRSRGGEKLFF.

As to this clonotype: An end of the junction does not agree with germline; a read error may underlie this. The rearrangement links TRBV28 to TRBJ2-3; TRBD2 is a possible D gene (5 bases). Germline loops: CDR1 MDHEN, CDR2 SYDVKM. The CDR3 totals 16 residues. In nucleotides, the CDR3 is TGTGTCAGCGGTTTCCTCGGCAGCGGACCCACAGATACGCAGTATTTT. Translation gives CVSGFLGSGPTDTQYF.

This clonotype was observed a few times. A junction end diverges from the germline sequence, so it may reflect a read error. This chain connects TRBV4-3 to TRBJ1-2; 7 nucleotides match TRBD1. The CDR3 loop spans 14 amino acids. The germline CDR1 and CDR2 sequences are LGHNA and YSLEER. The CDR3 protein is CASNQEESGQVSTF. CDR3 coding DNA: TGCGCCAGCAACCAAGAAGAGAGCGGACAGGTATCCACCTTC.

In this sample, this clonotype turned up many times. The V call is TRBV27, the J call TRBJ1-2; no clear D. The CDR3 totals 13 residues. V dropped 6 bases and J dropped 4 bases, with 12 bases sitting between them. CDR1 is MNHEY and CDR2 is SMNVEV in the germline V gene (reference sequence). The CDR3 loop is CASSPGEAYGYTF. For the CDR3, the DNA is TGTGCCAGCAGCCCGGGTGAAGCCTATGGCTACACCTTC.

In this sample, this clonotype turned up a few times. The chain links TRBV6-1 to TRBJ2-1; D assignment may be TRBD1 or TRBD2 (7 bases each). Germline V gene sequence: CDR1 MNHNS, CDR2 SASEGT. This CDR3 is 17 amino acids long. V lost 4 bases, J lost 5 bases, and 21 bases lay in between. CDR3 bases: TGTGCCAGCAGTGGCAGGGGGGGCCCATATTCTAACAATGAGCAGTTCTTC. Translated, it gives CASSGRGGPYSNNEQFF.

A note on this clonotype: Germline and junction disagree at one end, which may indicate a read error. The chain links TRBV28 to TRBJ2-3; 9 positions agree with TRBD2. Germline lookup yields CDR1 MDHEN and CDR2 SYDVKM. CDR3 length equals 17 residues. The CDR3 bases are TGCGCCAGCAGCCAAGCGGGGGGAGGGGGGGGCACAGATACGCAGTATTTT. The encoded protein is CASSQAGGGGGTDTQYF.

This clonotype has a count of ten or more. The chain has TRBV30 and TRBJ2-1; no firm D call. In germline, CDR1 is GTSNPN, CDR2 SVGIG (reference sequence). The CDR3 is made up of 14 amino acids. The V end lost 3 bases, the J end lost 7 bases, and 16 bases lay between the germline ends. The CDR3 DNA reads TGTGCCTGGAGACCGGGCCCCCGGGCTAATGAGCAGTTCTTC. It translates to CAWRPGPRANEQFF.

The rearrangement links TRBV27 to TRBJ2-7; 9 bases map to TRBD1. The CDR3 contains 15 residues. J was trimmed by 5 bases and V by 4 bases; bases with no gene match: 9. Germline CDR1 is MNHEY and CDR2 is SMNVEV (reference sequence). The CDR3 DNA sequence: TGTGCCAGCAGTTCCTTCGGGACAGGGTTCGACGAGCAGTACTTC. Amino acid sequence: CASSSFGTGFDEQYF.